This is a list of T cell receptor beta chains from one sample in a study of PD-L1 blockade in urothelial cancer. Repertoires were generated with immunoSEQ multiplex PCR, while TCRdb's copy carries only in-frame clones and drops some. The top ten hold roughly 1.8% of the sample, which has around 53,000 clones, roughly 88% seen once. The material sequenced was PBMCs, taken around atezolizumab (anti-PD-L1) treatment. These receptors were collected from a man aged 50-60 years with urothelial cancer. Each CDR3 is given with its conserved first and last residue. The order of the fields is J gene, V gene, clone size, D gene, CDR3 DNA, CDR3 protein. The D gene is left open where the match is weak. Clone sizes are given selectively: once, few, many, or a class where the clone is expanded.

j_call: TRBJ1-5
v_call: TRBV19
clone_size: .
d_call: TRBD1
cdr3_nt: TGTGCCAGTATCGGGGGACAGGGATTCGATCAGCCCCAGCATTTT
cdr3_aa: CASIGGQGFDQPQHF

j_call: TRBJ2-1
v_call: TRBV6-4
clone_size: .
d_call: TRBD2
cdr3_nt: TGTGCCAGCAGCGGGACTAGCGGGAGTGTCAATGAGCAGTTCTTC
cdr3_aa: CASSGTSGSVNEQFF

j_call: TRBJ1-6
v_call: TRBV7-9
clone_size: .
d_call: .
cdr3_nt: TGTGCCAGCAGCTCAAACTGGAATTCACCCCTCCACTTT
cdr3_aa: CASSSNWNSPLHF

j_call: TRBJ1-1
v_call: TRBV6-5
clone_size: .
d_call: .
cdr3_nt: TGTGCCAGCAGTTACTCGGCCCGAAATGAAGCTTTCTTT
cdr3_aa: CASSYSARNEAFF

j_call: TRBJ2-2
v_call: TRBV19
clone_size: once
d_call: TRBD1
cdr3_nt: TGTGCCAGCGTAAGAGACAGGGGCACCGGGGAGCTGTTTTTT
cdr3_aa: CASVRDRGTGELFF

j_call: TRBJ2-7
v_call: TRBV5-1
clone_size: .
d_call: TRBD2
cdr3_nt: TGCGCCAGCAGCATTAGCGGGGCAACCTACGAGCAGTACTTC
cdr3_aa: CASSISGATYEQYF

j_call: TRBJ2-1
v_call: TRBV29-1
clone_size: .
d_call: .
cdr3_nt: TGCAGCGGGACACCCGACCGGAATGAGCAGTTCTTC
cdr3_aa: CSGTPDRNEQFF

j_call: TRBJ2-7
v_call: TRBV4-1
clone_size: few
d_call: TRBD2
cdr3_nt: TGCGCCAGCAGCCAAGAGGGGCTAGCGGGCGAGCAGTACTTC
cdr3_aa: CASSQEGLAGEQYF

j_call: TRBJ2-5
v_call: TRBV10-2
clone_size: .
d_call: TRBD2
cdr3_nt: TGCGCCAGCAGTCGGACTAGCGGGAGCCAAGAGACCCAGTACTTC
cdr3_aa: CASSRTSGSQETQYF

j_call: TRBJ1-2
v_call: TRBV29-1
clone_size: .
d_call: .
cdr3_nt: TGCAGCGTTGCGGCGGGGGGCTACACCTTC
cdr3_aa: CSVAAGGYTF